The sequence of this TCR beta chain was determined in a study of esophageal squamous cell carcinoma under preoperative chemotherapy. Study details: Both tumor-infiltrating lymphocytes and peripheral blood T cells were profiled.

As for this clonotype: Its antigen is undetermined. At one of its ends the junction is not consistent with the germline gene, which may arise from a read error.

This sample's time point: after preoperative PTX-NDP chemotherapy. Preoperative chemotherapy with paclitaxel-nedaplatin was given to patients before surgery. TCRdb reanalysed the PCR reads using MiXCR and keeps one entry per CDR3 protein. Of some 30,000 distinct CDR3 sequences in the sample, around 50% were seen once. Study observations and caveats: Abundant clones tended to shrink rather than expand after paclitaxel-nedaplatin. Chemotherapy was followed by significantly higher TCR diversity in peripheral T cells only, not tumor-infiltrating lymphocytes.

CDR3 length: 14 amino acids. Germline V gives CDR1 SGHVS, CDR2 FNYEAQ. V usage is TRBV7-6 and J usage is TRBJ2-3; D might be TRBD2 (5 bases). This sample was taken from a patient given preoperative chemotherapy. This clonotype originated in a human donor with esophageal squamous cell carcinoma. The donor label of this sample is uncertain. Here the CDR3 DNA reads TGTGCCAGCAGCTCGGGGTGGTCCACAGATACGCAGTACTTT. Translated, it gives CASSSGWSTDTQYF.